Following are 14 T cell receptor beta chains from one sample sequenced in a study of technical replicates of blood from a handful of donors. Only in-frame clones appear in the TCRdb table, and some are missing; sequencing was by immunoSEQ multiplex PCR. The sample yields around 70,000 clones, about 96% seen once. The source material was T cells isolated from PBMCs. These receptors originate from a human donor in good health.

The chain recombines TRBV6-5 with TRBJ1-5; a weak D match, TRBD1 (5 bases). This CDR3 has 15 amino acids. V lost 2 bases, J lost 0 bases, and 8 bases lay in between. Germline V gives CDR1 MNHEY, CDR2 SVGAGI. In DNA, the CDR3 is TGTGCCAGCAGTTACGCCAGGGATAGCAATCAGCCCCAGCATTTT. It translates to CASSYARDSNQPQHF.

The chain couples TRBV6-1 to TRBJ1-6; 8 nucleotides line up with TRBD1. Trimming at V came to 4 bases and at J to 7 bases, leaving 9 bases not matched to a gene. Germline V gene lookup returns CDR1 MNHNS and CDR2 SASEGT. The length of the CDR3 is 16 residues. The CDR3 reads CASSGTPGTGNSPLHF. CDR3 bases: TGTGCCAGCAGTGGAACCCCCGGGACAGGCAATTCACCCCTCCACTTT.

This chain connects TRBV5-1 to TRBJ2-1; D might be TRBD2 (6 bases). The V and J ends lost 4 bases and 8 bases respectively, with 10 bases between them. In germline, CDR1 is SGHRS, CDR2 YFSETQ. CDR3 size: 12 residues. The CDR3 DNA reads TGCGCCAGCAGCCACGGGGGACATGAGCAGTTCTTC. It encodes CASSHGGHEQFF.

The chain couples TRBV5-8 to TRBJ1-4; weak D call: TRBD1 (5 bases). CDR3 length: 15 residues. V lost 0 bases, J lost 8 bases, and 14 bases lay in between. Germline V gene sequence: CDR1 SGHTS, CDR2 YDEGEE. The CDR3 is CASSLDRREGEKLFF. The DNA of the CDR3 is TGTGCCAGCAGCTTGGATCGCAGGGAAGGGGAAAAACTGTTTTTT.

The rearrangement joins TRBV5-1 to TRBJ2-7; 8 positions match TRBD2. The germline V gene encodes CDR1 SGHRS and CDR2 YFSETQ. The CDR3 loop spans 17 amino acids. With 0 bases clipped from V and 1 base from J, the junction kept 9 bases outside the gene matches. The CDR3 DNA is TGCGCCAGCAGCTTGGGGGCGGGGGGCGATTTTTCCTACGAGCAGTACTTC. Translating it yields CASSLGAGGDFSYEQYF. Full variable domain (remainder filled in from reference TRBV5-1 and TRBJ2-7): KAGVTQTPRYLIKTRGQQVTLSCSPISGHRSVSWYQQTPGQGLQFLFEYFSETQRNKGNFPGRFSGRQFSNSRSEMNVSTLELGDSALYLCASSLGAGGDFSYEQYFGPGTRLTVT.

Points on this clone: Other DNA sequences from this sample encode an identical CDR3 as well. The rearrangement links TRBV6-5 to TRBJ1-2; perhaps TRBD1 as D (5 bases). Germline-derived CDR1 and CDR2 are MNHEY and SVGAGI. The V end lost 5 bases, the J end lost 8 bases, and 9 bases lay between the germline ends. CDR3 length: 11 residues. CDR3 sequence (DNA): TGTGCCAGCAGTCGGGGGGGAGGCTACACCTTC. Protein product: CASSRGGGYTF.

CDR3 sequence reads: CASSFYDFSGGYTF. CDR3 sequence (DNA): TGTGCCAGCAGCTTCTACGACTTCTCTGGTGGCTACACCTTC. This sequence joins TRBV7-9 and TRBJ1-2; D call uncertain. The germline CDR1 and CDR2 sequences are SEHNR and FQNEAQ (reference sequence). V lost 3 bases and J lost 7, with 15 bases in between. This CDR3 has 14 residues.

This clone occurred once. This chain connects TRBV6-5 to TRBJ1-2; 7 nucleotides line up with TRBD1. CDR3 length: 12 amino acids. J lost 8 bases, V lost 5 bases, and 5 bases had no gene match. Germline values: CDR1 MNHEY, CDR2 SVGAGI. The CDR3 nucleotides are TGTGCCAGCAGTAGGACAGGATACGGCTACACCTTC. The encoded protein is CASSRTGYGYTF.

The V and J genes are TRBV5-1 and TRBJ2-7; the D gene is possibly TRBD1 (5 bases). The V and J ends lost 4 bases and 2 bases respectively, with 16 bases between them. The germline gives CDR1 SGHRS, CDR2 YFSETQ. The CDR3 sequence is 15 residues long. CDR3 loop: CASSPRAGAAYEQYF. CDR3 coding DNA: TGCGCCAGCAGCCCTCGCGCTGGGGCGGCCTACGAGCAGTACTTC.

The V call is TRBV5-6, the J call TRBJ2-5; 9 nucleotides align to TRBD1. The germline gives CDR1 SGHDT, CDR2 YYEEEE. Germline trimming cut 2 bases from V and 5 bases from J; bases unmatched to any gene: 10. The CDR3 totals 16 residues. The CDR3 DNA follows: TGTGCCAGCAGCTTTAATATACAGGGGGCCTCGGAGACCCAGTACTTC. As protein: CASSFNIQGASETQYF.

CDR3 residues: CASNPDRGIHYGYTF. The CDR3 bases are TGTGCCAGTAACCCTGACAGGGGAATCCACTATGGCTACACCTTC. The J gene is TRBJ1-2, the V gene TRBV19, with TRBD1 identical over 8 bases. The V gene end was trimmed by 7 bases and the J gene end by 3 bases; junction bases not matched to a gene: 10. Germline V gene sequence: CDR1 LNHDA, CDR2 SQIVND (reference sequence). This CDR3 has 15 amino acids.

The chain combines TRBV6-5 with TRBJ2-2; 7 positions match TRBD1. The CDR3 covers 16 residues. Losses at the gene ends were 2 bases for V and 5 bases for J; bases not matched to a gene: 8. Germline V lookup: CDR1 MNHEY, CDR2 SVGAGI. CDR3 sequence: CASSYTLTGTTGELFF. The CDR3 coding sequence is TGTGCCAGCAGTTACACCCTGACAGGGACGACCGGGGAGCTGTTTTTT.

V usage is TRBV4-1 and J usage is TRBJ2-7; 7 bases are shared with TRBD1. CDR1 and CDR2 from the germline V gene are MGHRA and YSYEKL. J gave up 4 bases and V 1 base, and 10 bases lay outside the gene matches. The CDR3 has 16 residues. CDR3 residues: CASSQGTRGGGYEQYF. The CDR3 nucleotides are TGCGCCAGCAGCCAAGGAACAAGAGGGGGCGGTTACGAGCAGTACTTC.

The CDR3 nucleotides are TGTGCCAGCTCACCACGGAGACTAGCGGGAGAGGAGTTAGATACGCAGTATTTT. It codes for CASSPRRLAGEELDTQYF. This chain uses TRBV18 with TRBJ2-3; 12 nucleotides line up with TRBD2. This CDR3 region has 18 residues. Looked up from germline, CDR1 is KGHSH and CDR2 is LQKENI. J lost 5 bases, V lost 1 base, and 10 bases had no gene match.